This T cell receptor (beta chain) was captured in a study of blood T cells in healthy people across ages (dated by TCRdb to between 2014 and 2017). For the wider study: In model experiments, roughly one uniquely barcoded TCR beta cDNA molecule per two T cells was captured by template switching. To track age-related changes in TCR beta repertoire diversity, the study relied on deep sequencing normalized with unique cDNA molecular identifiers. Donors were grouped into four age groups: young (average 16 years), middle-aged (roughly 38), aged (around 66) and long-lived (less than 85). To avoid experimental bias, donors of different ages were randomly spread across the sequencing lanes. Using the same blood draw, the study looked at two additional independent replicas of 1 million unique cDNA reads for two donors, one aged 18 to 29 and the other aged 80 or older. Study-wide findings and limitations: As age increased, observed TCR beta diversity per million T cells dropped in a roughly linear way, and a significant reduction was already evident by age 40. Estimates of total diversity based on one million sequenced T cells were considered lower bounds and underestimates. A strong correlation was found between observed TCR beta diversity and the percentage of naive T cells measured by flow cytometry. Compared with the aged group, more naive CD4+ T cells, fewer expanded clones and increased TCR diversity were shown by the long-lived group, suggesting age selection. Donor CMV infection status was unknown, potentially confounding age-related changes in expanded clonotypes. Because profiling used bulk unsorted PBMCs, naive and antigen-experienced compartments could not be compared conclusively.

This clonotype was counted once. This receptor's antigen is unknown. No quality values exist for individual bases; no much larger clone is one base distant. Systemically healthy Caucasian individuals from Russia, 39 in total and aged roughly 6 to 100 years, were included as donors. Roughly 10 milliliters of peripheral blood were drawn from each donor into EDTA-treated Vacutainer tubes. PBMCs were isolated by Ficoll-Paque density-gradient centrifugation, with at least 6.5 million obtained per sample. Trizol reagent was used to extract total RNA from the PBMCs, yielding at least 5.5 micrograms per sample. For every donor, flow cytometry on a PBMC aliquot measured the percentage of naive CD45RAhigh/CD27high T cells. The method was 5' RACE. Sequencing was performed on an Illumina HiSeq 2500. The second PCR ran for roughly 7 to 12 cycles and used a J-beta primer mix along with a sample-barcoded 5' primer. A template-switch 5' adaptor carrying 12 random nucleotides introduced a unique molecular identifier onto each TCR beta cDNA molecule. Each sample yielded at least 3 million CDR3-containing paired-end reads. First-strand cDNA was synthesized from all RNA with the Mint cDNA synthesis kit, primed by a TRBC-specific oligonucleotide. After uracil-DNA glycosylase treatment, a first 18-cycle PCR used universal primers M1SS and BC2_uni_R on all cDNA. Turning to the authors' computational methods: Each sample was normalized by randomly selecting 1 million high-quality reads, each carrying a distinct molecular identifier. Reads with shared molecular identifiers were discarded instead of being binned into consensus sequences. MiTCR, set to a Q25 quality threshold and the strictest error-elimination algorithm, was used for CDR3 identification, clonotype clustering and error correction. A nonparametric unseen species model using Euler transformation provided a lower-bound estimate of total TCR beta diversity. TCRdb reanalyzed the raw reads on its own, using fastp at Q25 for trimming and MiXCR for clone calling, and kept in-frame beta chains. Under each unique CDR3 protein, matching rows form one entry showing the most common genes and DNA. TCRdb's processing, not the authors', yielded these V and J calls. In all, the sample holds 2 million or so distinct CDR3 sequences, and 40% to 55% of those were seen once. Over 2% of the sample is in the top ten clones.

The CDR3 contains 13 residues, cysteine and phenylalanine counted. The only DNA kept is the CDR3, 39 bases in frame from the first base. For CDR1 and CDR2, the germline V gene lists MNHEY and SVGAGI. V and J are trimmed by 6 bases and 6 bases, and the gene matches miss 5 bases of the junction. The receptor chain draws on TRBV6-5 and TRBJ2-1; a stretch of 7 junction bases matches TRBD1. Sequencing was performed on blood. The TCR sequence derives from a woman in her 40s in good health. The CDR3: CASRGTVSNEQFF. DNA sequence: TGTGCCAGCAGGGGGACAGTGAGCAATGAGCAGTTCTTC.